This T cell receptor (beta chain) came from a study of cytomegalovirus exposure and HLA in healthy donors. The primer mix had 60 Vbeta and 13 Jbeta primers. Sequencing used immunoSEQ multiplex PCR; TCRdb keeps in-frame clones, though not all of them. The table lists 50,000 or so clones, approximately 71% of them singletons. Between the trimmed V and J ends, which lost 2 bases and 0 bases, there was a span of 6 bases. The V gene's germline CDR1 is MNHEY and CDR2 SVGAGI. This CDR3 is 14 amino acids long. The receptor was isolated from a man aged 35 to 55 in good health and CMV-seropositive. The chain uses TRBV6-5 and TRBJ2-3, with D hard to call. Specimen: PBMCs. The CDR3 coding sequence is TGTGCCAGCAGTTACGGTGAGAGCACAGATACGCAGTATTTT. Protein product: CASSYGESTDTQYF.